These 12 T cell receptor beta chains originate from one sample sequenced in a study of T cell changes during pregnancy in multiple sclerosis. The data were produced by immunoSEQ multiplex PCR, yet TCRdb's version contains in-frame clones alone and is incomplete. The sample lists fewer than 140,000 clones, around 90% occurring once. The specimen was peripheral blood, collected after pregnancy. The receptors were sampled from a female donor with multiple sclerosis, enrolled in a pregnancy study.

The chain links TRBV4-1 to TRBJ1-3; 9 bases line up with TRBD1. Germline trimming cut 4 bases from V and 0 bases from J; bases unmatched to any gene: 4. CDR1 MGHRA and CDR2 YSYEKL come from the germline V gene. The CDR3 totals 16 residues. CDR3 loop: CASSRGGQGSGNTIYF. Written as DNA, the CDR3 is TGCGCCAGCAGCCGCGGGGGACAGGGCTCTGGAAACACCATATATTTT.

The rearrangement joins TRBV19 to TRBJ1-5; TRBD1 aligns across 9 bases. The germline CDR1 and CDR2 sequences are LNHDA and SQIVND (reference sequence). The length of the CDR3 is 14 residues. The ends lost 2 bases at V and 7 bases at J; junction bases unmatched: 3. DNA of the CDR3: TGTGCCAGTAGTATATTAACAGGGGGCCAGCCCCAGCATTTT. This translates into CASSILTGGQPQHF.

The V call is TRBV6-1, the J call TRBJ1-1; D not certain. The CDR3 loop spans 13 amino acids. V was cut by 7 bases and J by 5 bases, with 14 bases left in between. Germline V lookup: CDR1 MNHNS, CDR2 SASEGT. This chain's CDR3 is CASKTGLGTEAFF. DNA of the CDR3: TGTGCCAGCAAGACGGGGTTGGGTACTGAAGCTTTCTTT.

J is TRBJ1-1 and V is TRBV2; unclear D gene. CDR3 length: 14 amino acids. The V gene lost 2 bases and the J gene lost 10 bases, with 17 bases spanning the gap. The germline gives CDR1 SNHLY, CDR2 FYNNEI. The CDR3 sequence: CASSESSAYPGAFF. The DNA for the CDR3 is TGTGCCAGCAGTGAAAGTTCAGCGTACCCCGGAGCTTTCTTT.

J is TRBJ2-5 and V is TRBV11-2, with 8 bases that match TRBD2. Germline-derived CDR1 and CDR2 are SGHAT and FQNNGV. Germline trimming cut 6 bases from V and 4 bases from J; bases unmatched to any gene: 10. The CDR3 has 15 amino acids. The CDR3 loop is CASRKPGRAGETQYF. The DNA for the CDR3 is TGTGCCAGCAGGAAACCCGGGAGGGCAGGAGAGACCCAGTACTTC.

This rearrangement joins TRBV6-1 to TRBJ1-1, with D perhaps matching TRBD1 (5 bases). The CDR3 consists of 14 residues. From germline, CDR1 is MNHNS and CDR2 SASEGT. The ends were cut back, 11 bases at V and 5 bases at J, with 21 bases in the middle. The CDR3 coding sequence is TGTGCCGTACAACAGGTCGCGAGTGGTACTGAAGCTTTCTTT. This sequence encodes CAVQQVASGTEAFF.

The sample holds a few counts of this clone. The V gene is TRBV7-2, the J gene TRBJ1-5; D perhaps matches TRBD1 (5 bases). This CDR3 region has 17 residues. From germline, CDR1 is SGHTA and CDR2 FQGNSA. With 5 bases removed from V and 0 bases from J, the gap between germline ends came to 17 bases. For the CDR3, the DNA is TGTGCCAGCAGCAAGTTCTGGACACCACATAGCAATCAGCCCCAGCATTTT. This codes for CASSKFWTPHSNQPQHF.

The rearrangement uses TRBV4-2 and TRBJ1-2; unclear D gene. The CDR3 has 15 amino acids. V lost 1 base, J lost 1 base, and 10 bases lay in between. Germline loops: CDR1 LGHNA, CDR2 YNFKEQ. The CDR3 sequence is CASSQGGRLNYGYTF. The CDR3 DNA is TGTGCCAGCAGCCAAGGCGGGCGACTTAACTATGGCTACACCTTC.

V is TRBV19 and J is TRBJ1-2; 9 bases match TRBD1. With 5 bases clipped from V and 5 bases from J, the junction kept 6 bases outside the gene matches. From germline, CDR1 is LNHDA and CDR2 SQIVND (reference sequence). CDR3 size: 14 residues. CDR3 protein: CASSFRTGAYGYTF. CDR3 sequence (DNA): TGTGCCAGTAGTTTCCGGACAGGGGCTTATGGCTACACCTTC.

CDR3: CASSQVPASSPGQFF. In DNA, the CDR3 is TGCGCCAGCAGCCAAGTTCCTGCGTCTTCCCCTGGGCAGTTCTTC. The chain has TRBV4-1 and TRBJ2-1; D not resolved. The germline gives CDR1 MGHRA, CDR2 YSYEKL. V shed 1 base and J shed 12 bases, with 19 bases lying between them. This CDR3 has 15 residues.

The chain carries TRBV19 and TRBJ2-2; 9 bases line up with TRBD1. Trimming took 4 bases from V and 1 from J; bases not matched to a gene: 7. Germline V CDR1 and CDR2: LNHDA, SQIVND (reference sequence). The CDR3 is 17 amino acids. This CDR3 is CASSNYRGQGNTGELFF. Here the CDR3 DNA reads TGTGCCAGTAGTAATTACAGGGGGCAGGGGAACACCGGGGAGCTGTTTTTT.

This chain links TRBV2 with TRBJ2-3; D remains unclear. This CDR3 comprises 14 residues. Germline V gives CDR1 SNHLY, CDR2 FYNNEI. Trimming removed 1 base from V and 2 bases from J, with 7 bases in between. The CDR3 loop reads CASSEGGNTDTQYF. The CDR3 DNA sequence: TGTGCCAGCAGTGAAGGCGGAAACACAGATACGCAGTATTTT.